These 19 T cell receptor beta chains share one sample of origin, sequenced in a study of CD8+ T cells in alopecia areata. Extracted RNA was reverse transcribed into cDNA, the sequencing template. Only in-frame clones appear in the TCRdb table, and some are missing; sequencing was by immunoSEQ multiplex PCR. The data hold about 3,600 clones, with roughly 70% observed a single time. Treatment in this sample: oral pan-JAK inhibitor, 5-10 mg twice daily. Collection of lesional scalp punch biopsies and peripheral blood was performed in alopecia areata patients. The source was skin, collected at week 24, from a patient treated with tofacitinib. The origin of the receptors is a human donor with alopecia areata.

This clone was observed a few times. This sequence joins TRBV6-5 and TRBJ2-7, with TRBD2 matching over 8 bases. The CDR3 runs to 14 residues. Germline-derived CDR1 and CDR2 are MNHEY and SVGAGI. Losses at the gene ends were 7 bases for V and 7 bases for J; bases not matched to a gene: 12. The CDR3 reads CASTRPGGEGEQYF. The CDR3 bases are TGTGCCAGCACTCGGCCGGGGGGGGAGGGGGAGCAGTACTTC.

This sequence joins TRBV5-1 and TRBJ2-3; D is perhaps TRBD2 (6 bases). There are 17 residues in the CDR3. Germline assignment: CDR1 SGHRS and CDR2 YFSETQ. Deletions cut 4 bases from V and 4 bases from J, with 22 bases between. The DNA of the CDR3 is TGCGCCAGCAGCCCGCCCGGCGTGGGGGGAAGGGCAGATACGCAGTATTTT. Residues: CASSPPGVGGRADTQYF.

The V call is TRBV28, the J call TRBJ1-5, with TRBD1 identical over 7 bases. The germline V gene has CDR1 MDHEN and CDR2 SYDVKM. The CDR3 loop spans 15 amino acids. V shed 6 bases and J 6 bases; nucleotides not matched to a gene: 11. The CDR3 reads CASRRDRVEAQPQHF. The CDR3 region has the DNA TGTGCCAGCAGACGCGACAGGGTGGAGGCTCAGCCCCAGCATTTT.

The chain recombines TRBV30 with TRBJ2-6, with no clear D. Trimming shortened V by 0 bases and J by 2 bases, and 5 bases separated the two germline ends. Germline CDR1 reads GTSNPN; CDR2 reads SVGIG (reference sequence). CDR3 length equals 14 residues. CDR3 DNA: TGTGCCTGGAGTGTATCTGCTGGGGCCAACGTCCTGACTTTC. Protein: CAWSVSAGANVLTF.

The rearrangement uses TRBV7-6 and TRBJ1-3, with 7 bases aligning to TRBD1. The CDR3 runs to 19 residues. Germline CDR1 reads SGHVS; CDR2 reads FNYEAQ. V lost 0 bases and J lost 0; bases outside the gene matches: 11. CDR3 sequence: CASSLAPPRDSFSGNTIYF. The CDR3 DNA reads as TGTGCCAGCAGCTTAGCCCCGCCCCGGGACAGCTTCTCTGGAAACACCATATATTTT.

The rearrangement joins TRBV29-1 to TRBJ2-5, with TRBD1 identical over 7 bases. Trimming took 6 bases from V and 5 from J; bases not matched to a gene: 3. Germline V gene sequence: CDR1 SQVTM, CDR2 ANQGSEA. This CDR3 is built from 11 residues. CDR3 sequence reads: CSVGQAETQYF. The DNA for the CDR3 is TGCAGCGTCGGACAGGCGGAGACCCAGTACTTC.

The CDR3 bases are TGTGCCAGCATAAGGGAGCGGGGGGTCTCAAAGACCCAGTACTTC. As protein: CASIRERGVSKTQYF. This chain links TRBV2 with TRBJ2-5; TRBD2 matches at 9 bases. The germline gives CDR1 SNHLY, CDR2 FYNNEI. V shed 7 bases, J shed 6 bases, and the junction held 12 bases outside the gene matches. The CDR3 extends over 15 amino acids.

The chain couples TRBV11-1 to TRBJ2-1; tentative D call: TRBD1 (6 bases). CDR1 is SGHAT and CDR2 is FQDESV in the germline V gene (reference sequence). The V and J ends lost 5 bases and 0 bases respectively, with 20 bases between them. CDR3 length: 18 amino acids. The CDR3 bases are TGTGCCAGCAGCCCACCCCCGGGGACAATCAGCTCCTACAATGAGCAGTTCTTC. It translates to CASSPPPGTISSYNEQFF.

The rearrangement joins TRBV7-2 to TRBJ1-1; D possibly corresponds to TRBD1 (5 bases). V lost 3 bases and J 0 bases, leaving 11 bases between the germline ends. In germline, CDR1 is SGHTA, CDR2 FQGNSA. The CDR3 is 15 amino acids. In DNA, the CDR3 is TGTGCCAGCAGCTTCCAGACAGCCATGAACACTGAAGCTTTCTTT. It encodes CASSFQTAMNTEAFF.

The chain is built from TRBV5-1 and TRBJ1-3; possibly TRBD1 for D (6 bases). Trimming took 1 base from V and 3 from J, leaving 11 bases between them. CDR1 and CDR2 (germline): SGHRS, YFSETQ. The CDR3 covers 15 residues. The DNA of the CDR3 is TGCGCCAGCAGCTTGACAGGGCAGGGTGGAAACACCATATATTTT. Protein: CASSLTGQGGNTIYF.

The chain uses TRBV9 and TRBJ1-1; D is ambiguous. CDR3 length: 14 amino acids. Germline assignment: CDR1 SGDLS and CDR2 YYNGEE. Trimming left V 4 bases short and J 1 base short, with 11 bases between. The CDR3 nucleotides read TGTGCCAGCAGCTACGGACCGACGAACACTGAAGCTTTCTTT. Its protein product is CASSYGPTNTEAFF. The whole variable domain, filled in from reference TRBV9 and TRBJ1-1, reads DSGVTQTPKHLITATGQRVTLRCSPRSGDLSVYWYQQSLDQGLQFLIQYYNGEERAKGNILERFSAQQFPDLHSELNLSSLELGDSALYFCASSYGPTNTEAFFGQGTRLTVV.

This clone came up a few times. This sequence joins TRBV28 and TRBJ1-2; the D gene is possibly TRBD1 (6 bases). Germline V gene lookup returns CDR1 MDHEN and CDR2 SYDVKM. Trimming removed 2 bases from V and 13 bases from J, with 14 bases in between. This CDR3 region has 12 residues. Here the CDR3 DNA reads TGTGCCAGCAGTTTACGGACAGTAGGCGCCACCTTC. This codes for CASSLRTVGATF.

The chain is built from TRBV30 and TRBJ1-3, with TRBD1 matching over 7 bases. Unmatched junction bases numbered 9, after V lost 2 bases and J lost 5 bases. Germline V lookup: CDR1 GTSNPN, CDR2 SVGIG (reference sequence). The CDR3 is 15 amino acids. CDR3 nucleotide sequence: TGTGCCTGGAGTCCGAACGAGGGGGCCCGAAACACCATATATTTT. This sequence encodes CAWSPNEGARNTIYF.

The genes are TRBV7-6 and TRBJ1-1; no clear D. Germline lookup yields CDR1 SGHVS and CDR2 FNYEAQ. V shed 1 base and J shed 0 bases, with 3 bases lying between them. This CDR3 region has 13 residues. This chain's CDR3 is CASSLEMNTEAFF. In nucleotides, the CDR3 is TGTGCCAGCAGCTTAGAGATGAACACTGAAGCTTTCTTT.

The V call is TRBV6-1, the J call TRBJ2-3; 9 bases line up with TRBD1. The CDR3 contains 14 residues. J gave up 4 bases and V 5 bases, and 4 bases lay outside the gene matches. Germline V lookup: CDR1 MNHNS, CDR2 SASEGT. In DNA form, the CDR3 reads TGTGCCAGCAGTACAGGGGGCAACTCAGATACGCAGTATTTT. Its protein product is CASSTGGNSDTQYF.

The gene calls are TRBV4-1 and TRBJ2-5, with D tentatively TRBD2 (6 bases). CDR3 size: 17 residues. V lost 3 bases and J 3 bases, leaving 20 bases between the germline ends. Germline assignment: CDR1 MGHRA and CDR2 YSYEKL. As DNA, the CDR3 is TGCGCCAGCAGCCAGGAGAGGGTCTGGGGAGGCGAAGAGACCCAGTACTTC. The encoded protein is CASSQERVWGGEETQYF.

This clone was seen more than once but under ten times. The chain couples TRBV9 to TRBJ2-5, with a possible D match to TRBD2 (5 bases). V shed 3 bases and J shed 4 bases, with 16 bases lying between them. CDR3 size: 15 residues. Germline V gene sequence: CDR1 SGDLS, CDR2 YYNGEE. CDR3 sequence: CASSERAAVGETQYF. CDR3 nucleotide sequence: TGTGCCAGCAGCGAGAGGGCCGCCGTGGGAGAGACCCAGTACTTC.

This sequence joins TRBV2 and TRBJ2-3; no reliable D call. With 3 bases removed from V and 6 bases from J, the gap between germline ends came to 19 bases. The CDR3 length is 16 residues. CDR1 is SNHLY and CDR2 is FYNNEI in the germline V gene. The CDR3 loop reads CASSDLDRVLGDTQYF. DNA of the CDR3: TGTGCCAGCAGTGACCTCGATCGGGTTTTAGGGGATACGCAGTATTTT.

The V call is TRBV7-2, the J call TRBJ2-4, with D possibly matching TRBD2 (5 bases). Trimming shortened V by 5 bases and J by 0 bases, and 11 bases separated the two germline ends. The CDR3 contains 15 residues. CDR1 is SGHTA, CDR2 FQGNSA, per germline. The CDR3 nucleotides read TGTGCCAGCAGCGAGGAGGCGCGAGCCAAAAACATTCAGTACTTC. This translates into CASSEEARAKNIQYF.